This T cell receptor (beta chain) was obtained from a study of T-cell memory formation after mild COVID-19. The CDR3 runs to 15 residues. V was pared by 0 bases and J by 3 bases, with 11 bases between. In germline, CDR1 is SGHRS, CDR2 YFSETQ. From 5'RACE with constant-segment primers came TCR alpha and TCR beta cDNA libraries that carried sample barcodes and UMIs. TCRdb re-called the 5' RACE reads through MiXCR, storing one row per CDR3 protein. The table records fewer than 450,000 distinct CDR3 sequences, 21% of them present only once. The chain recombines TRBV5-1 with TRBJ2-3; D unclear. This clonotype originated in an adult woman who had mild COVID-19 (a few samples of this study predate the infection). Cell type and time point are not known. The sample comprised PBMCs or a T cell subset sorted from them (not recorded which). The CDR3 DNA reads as TGCGCCAGCAGCTTGGTTGGGGTAGAAACAGATACGCAGTATTTT. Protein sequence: CASSLVGVETDTQYF.